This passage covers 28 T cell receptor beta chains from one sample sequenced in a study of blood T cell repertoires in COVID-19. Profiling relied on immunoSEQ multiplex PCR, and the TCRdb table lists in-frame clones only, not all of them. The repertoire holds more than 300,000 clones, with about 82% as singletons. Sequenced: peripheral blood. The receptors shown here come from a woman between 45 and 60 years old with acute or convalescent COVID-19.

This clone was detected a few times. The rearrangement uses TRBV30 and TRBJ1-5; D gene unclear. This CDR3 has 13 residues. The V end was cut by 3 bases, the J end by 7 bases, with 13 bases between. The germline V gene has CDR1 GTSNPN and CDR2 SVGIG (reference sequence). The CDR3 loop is CAWSDLGRQPQHF. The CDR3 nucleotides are TGTGCCTGGAGCGATTTGGGCCGGCAGCCCCAGCATTTT.

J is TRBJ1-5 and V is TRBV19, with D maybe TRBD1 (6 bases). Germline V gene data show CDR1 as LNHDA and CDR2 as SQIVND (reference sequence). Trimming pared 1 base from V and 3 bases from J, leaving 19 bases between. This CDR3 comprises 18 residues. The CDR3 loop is CASSIGGPGGLNNQPQHF. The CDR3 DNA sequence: TGTGCCAGTAGTATAGGAGGGCCGGGGGGGCTAAACAATCAGCCCCAGCATTTT.

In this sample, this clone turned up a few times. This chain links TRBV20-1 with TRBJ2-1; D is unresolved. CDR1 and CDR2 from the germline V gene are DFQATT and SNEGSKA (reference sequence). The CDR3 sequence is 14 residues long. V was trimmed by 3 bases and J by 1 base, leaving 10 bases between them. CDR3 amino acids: CSASIRYSYNEQFF. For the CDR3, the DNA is TGCAGTGCTAGTATCCGGTATTCCTACAATGAGCAGTTCTTC.

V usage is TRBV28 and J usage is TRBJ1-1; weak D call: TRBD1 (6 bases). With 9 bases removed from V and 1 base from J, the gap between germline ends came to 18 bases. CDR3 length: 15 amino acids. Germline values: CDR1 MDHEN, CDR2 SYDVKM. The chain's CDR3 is CASIGLRGWNTEAFF. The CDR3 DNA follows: TGTGCCAGTATCGGATTAAGGGGGTGGAACACTGAAGCTTTCTTT.

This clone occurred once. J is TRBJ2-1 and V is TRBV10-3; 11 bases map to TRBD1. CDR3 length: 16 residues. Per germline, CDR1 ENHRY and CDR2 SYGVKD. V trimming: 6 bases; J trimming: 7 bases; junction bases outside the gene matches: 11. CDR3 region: CAISEFGQGARNEQFF. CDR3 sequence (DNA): TGTGCCATCAGCGAATTCGGACAGGGGGCGAGAAATGAGCAGTTCTTC.

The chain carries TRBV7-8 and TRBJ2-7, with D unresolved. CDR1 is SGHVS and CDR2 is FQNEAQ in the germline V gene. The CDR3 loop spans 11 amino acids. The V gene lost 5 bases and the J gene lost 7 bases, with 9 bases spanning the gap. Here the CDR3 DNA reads TGTGCCAGCAGCCAATTGTTAGAGCAGTACTTC. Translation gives CASSQLLEQYF.

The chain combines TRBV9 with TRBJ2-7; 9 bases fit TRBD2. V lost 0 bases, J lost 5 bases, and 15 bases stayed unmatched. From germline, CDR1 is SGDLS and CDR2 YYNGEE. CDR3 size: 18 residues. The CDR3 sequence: CASSVAPFGAGGPDEQYF. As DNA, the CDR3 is TGTGCCAGCAGCGTAGCCCCCTTTGGGGCGGGAGGGCCCGACGAGCAGTACTTC.

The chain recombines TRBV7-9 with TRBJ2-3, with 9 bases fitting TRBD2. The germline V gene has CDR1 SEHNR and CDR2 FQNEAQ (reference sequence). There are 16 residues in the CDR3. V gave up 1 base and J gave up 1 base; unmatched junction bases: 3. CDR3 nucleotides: TGTGCCAGCAGCTTAGTCGCTAGCGGGGGCACAGATACGCAGTATTTT. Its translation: CASSLVASGGTDTQYF.

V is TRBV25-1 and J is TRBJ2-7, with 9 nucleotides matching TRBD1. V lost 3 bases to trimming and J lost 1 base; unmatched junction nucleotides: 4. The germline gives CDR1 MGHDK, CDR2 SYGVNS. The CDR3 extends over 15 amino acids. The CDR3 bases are TGTGCCAGCAGTGATACCGGGACAGGGTCCTACGAGCAGTACTTC. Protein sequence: CASSDTGTGSYEQYF.

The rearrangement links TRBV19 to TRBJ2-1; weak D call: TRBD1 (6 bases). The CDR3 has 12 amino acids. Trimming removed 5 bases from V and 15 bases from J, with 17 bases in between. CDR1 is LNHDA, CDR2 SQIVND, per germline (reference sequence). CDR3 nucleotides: TGTGCCAGTAGTCAAATACAGGGCCAAAGGTTCTTC. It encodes CASSQIQGQRFF.

CDR3 nucleotides: TGTGCCAGCAGGACCGGGACAGGGGGTTCCTACGAGCAGTACTTC. Its protein product is CASRTGTGGSYEQYF. This chain links TRBV6-5 with TRBJ2-7; TRBD1 matches 11 bases. V trimming: 6 bases; J trimming: 1 base; junction bases outside the gene matches: 5. Germline V lookup: CDR1 MNHEY, CDR2 SVGAGI. This CDR3 is 15 amino acids long.

CDR3 nucleotides: TGTGCCAGCAGTGCTCAGGGGGCCGACAATGAGCAGTTCTTC. This sequence encodes CASSAQGADNEQFF. The chain carries TRBV28 and TRBJ2-1; 8 nucleotides align to TRBD1. CDR3 length equals 14 residues. Trimming cost V 5 bases and J 5 bases; bases outside gene matches: 5. Per germline, CDR1 MDHEN and CDR2 SYDVKM. Using reference TRBV28 and TRBJ2-1 for the parts outside the CDR3, the full variable domain is DVKVTQSSRYLVKRTGEKVFLECVQDMDHENMFWYRQDPGLGLRLIYFSYDVKMKEKGDIPEGYSVSREKKERFSLILESASTNQTSMYLCASSAQGADNEQFFGPGTRLTVL.

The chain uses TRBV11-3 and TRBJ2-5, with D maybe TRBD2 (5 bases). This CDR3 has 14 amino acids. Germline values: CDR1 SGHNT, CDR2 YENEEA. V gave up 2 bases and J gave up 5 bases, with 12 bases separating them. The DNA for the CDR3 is TGTGCCAGCAGCTTACGGGAACACGGGGAGACCCAGTACTTC. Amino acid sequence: CASSLREHGETQYF. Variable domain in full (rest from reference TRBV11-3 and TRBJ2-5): EAGVVQSPRYKIIEKKQPVAFWCNPISGHNTLYWYLQNLGQGPELLIRYENEEAVDDSQLPKDRFSAERLKGVDSTLKIQPAELGDSAVYLCASSLREHGETQYFGPGTRLLVL.

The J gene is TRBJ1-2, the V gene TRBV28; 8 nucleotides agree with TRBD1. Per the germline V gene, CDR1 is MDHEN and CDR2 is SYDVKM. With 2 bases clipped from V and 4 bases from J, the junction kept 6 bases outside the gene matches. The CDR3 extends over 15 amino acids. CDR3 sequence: CASSLPGQGGYGYTF. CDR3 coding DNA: TGTGCCAGCAGTTTACCCGGACAGGGAGGCTATGGCTACACCTTC.

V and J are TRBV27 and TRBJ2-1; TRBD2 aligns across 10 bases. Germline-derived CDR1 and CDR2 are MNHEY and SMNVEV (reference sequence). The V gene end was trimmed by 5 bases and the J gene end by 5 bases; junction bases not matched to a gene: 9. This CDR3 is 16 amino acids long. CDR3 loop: CASSLKAGGPDNEQFF. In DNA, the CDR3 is TGTGCCAGCAGTCTCAAAGCGGGAGGGCCCGACAATGAGCAGTTCTTC.

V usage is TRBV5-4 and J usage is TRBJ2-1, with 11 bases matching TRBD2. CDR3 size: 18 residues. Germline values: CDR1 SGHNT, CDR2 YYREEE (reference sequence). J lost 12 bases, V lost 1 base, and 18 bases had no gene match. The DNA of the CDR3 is TGTGCCAGCAGCTTGATACCTCCGACTAGCGGGAAAGCTCTGTCGCAGTTCTTC. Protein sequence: CASSLIPPTSGKALSQFF.

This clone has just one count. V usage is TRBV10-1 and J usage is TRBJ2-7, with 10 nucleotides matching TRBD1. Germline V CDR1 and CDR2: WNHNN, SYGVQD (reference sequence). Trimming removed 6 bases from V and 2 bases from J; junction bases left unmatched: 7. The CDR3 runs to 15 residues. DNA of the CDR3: TGCGCCAGCAGAGTCCGGGACAGGGGCACCTACGAGCAGTACTTC. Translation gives CASRVRDRGTYEQYF.

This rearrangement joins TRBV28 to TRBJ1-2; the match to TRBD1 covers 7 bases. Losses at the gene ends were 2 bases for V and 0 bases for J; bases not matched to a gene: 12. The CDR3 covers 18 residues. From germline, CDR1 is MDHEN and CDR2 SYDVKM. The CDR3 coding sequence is TGTGCCAGCAGTTTAACGGACAGGCCGTACTCCACTAACTATGGCTACACCTTC. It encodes CASSLTDRPYSTNYGYTF.

In nucleotides, the CDR3 is TGTGCCACCTGGGGGCTAGCGGGAGGACTCTCCTACGAGCAGTACTTC. This encodes CATWGLAGGLSYEQYF. The chain couples TRBV27 to TRBJ2-7; 11 bases align to TRBD2. CDR1 and CDR2 from the germline V gene are MNHEY and SMNVEV (reference sequence). V trimming: 10 bases; J trimming: 0 bases; junction bases outside the gene matches: 11. This CDR3 is 16 amino acids long.

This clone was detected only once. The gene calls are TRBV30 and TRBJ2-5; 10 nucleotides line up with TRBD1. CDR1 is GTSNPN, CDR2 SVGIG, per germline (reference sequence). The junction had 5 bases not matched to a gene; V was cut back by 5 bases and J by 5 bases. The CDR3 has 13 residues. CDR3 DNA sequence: TGTGCCTGGGGAGACAGGGGGCGGGAGACCCAGTACTTC. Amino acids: CAWGDRGRETQYF.

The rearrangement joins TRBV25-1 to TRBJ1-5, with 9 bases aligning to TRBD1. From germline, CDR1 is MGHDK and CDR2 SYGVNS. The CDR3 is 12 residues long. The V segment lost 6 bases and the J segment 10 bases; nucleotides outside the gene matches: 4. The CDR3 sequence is CASRLDRGPQHF. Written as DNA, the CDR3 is TGTGCCAGCAGACTGGACAGGGGACCCCAGCATTTT.

CDR3 amino acids: CATTPGLAGGQSTDTQYF. The CDR3 region has the DNA TGTGCCACCACACCTGGACTAGCGGGAGGTCAAAGCACAGATACGCAGTATTTT. V is TRBV10-3 and J is TRBJ2-3, with 14 positions matching TRBD2. Unmatched junction bases numbered 12, after V lost 10 bases and J lost 0 bases. CDR3 length: 18 residues. CDR1 and CDR2 (germline): ENHRY, SYGVKD.

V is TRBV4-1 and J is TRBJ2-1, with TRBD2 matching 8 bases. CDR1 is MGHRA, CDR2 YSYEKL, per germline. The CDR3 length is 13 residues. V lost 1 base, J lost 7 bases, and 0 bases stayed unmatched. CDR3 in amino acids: CASSQGLANEQFF. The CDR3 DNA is TGCGCCAGCAGCCAAGGACTAGCGAATGAGCAGTTCTTC.

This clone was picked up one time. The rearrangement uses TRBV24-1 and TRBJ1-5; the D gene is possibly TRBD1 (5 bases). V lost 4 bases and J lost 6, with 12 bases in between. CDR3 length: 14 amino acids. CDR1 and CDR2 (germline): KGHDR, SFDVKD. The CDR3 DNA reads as TGTGCCACCAGTGACGTCAGGGTGGGTCAGCCCCAGCATTTT. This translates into CATSDVRVGQPQHF.

The DNA for the CDR3 is TGTGCCTGGAGTGTACGGGTTGGAATAAACAATGAGCAGTTCTTC. It codes for CAWSVRVGINNEQFF. The V and J genes are TRBV30 and TRBJ2-1, with D uncertain. Trimming pared 0 bases from V and 5 bases from J, leaving 14 bases between. Germline CDR1 is GTSNPN and CDR2 is SVGIG (reference sequence). This CDR3 region has 15 residues.

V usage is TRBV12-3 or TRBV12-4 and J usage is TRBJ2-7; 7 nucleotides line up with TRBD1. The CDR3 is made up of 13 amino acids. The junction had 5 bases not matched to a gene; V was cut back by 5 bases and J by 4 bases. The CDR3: CASSPGQHYEQYF. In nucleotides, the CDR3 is TGTGCCAGCAGTCCGGGACAGCATTACGAGCAGTACTTC.

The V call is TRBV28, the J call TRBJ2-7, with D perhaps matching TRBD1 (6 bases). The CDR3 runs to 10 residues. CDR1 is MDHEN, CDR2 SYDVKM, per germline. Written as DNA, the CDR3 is TGTGCAAGGGGGAGAGGCGAGCAGTACTTC. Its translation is CARGRGEQYF.

As DNA, the CDR3 is TGTGCCAGCAGTTTGGGTGGGGGCGCTATTAACTATGGCTACACCTTC. Amino acid sequence: CASSLGGGAINYGYTF. The chain combines TRBV27 with TRBJ1-2; D perhaps matches TRBD1 (6 bases). The CDR3 totals 16 residues. Trimming cost V 3 bases and J 1 base, with 15 bases left between them. CDR1 is MNHEY, CDR2 SMNVEV, per germline (reference sequence).